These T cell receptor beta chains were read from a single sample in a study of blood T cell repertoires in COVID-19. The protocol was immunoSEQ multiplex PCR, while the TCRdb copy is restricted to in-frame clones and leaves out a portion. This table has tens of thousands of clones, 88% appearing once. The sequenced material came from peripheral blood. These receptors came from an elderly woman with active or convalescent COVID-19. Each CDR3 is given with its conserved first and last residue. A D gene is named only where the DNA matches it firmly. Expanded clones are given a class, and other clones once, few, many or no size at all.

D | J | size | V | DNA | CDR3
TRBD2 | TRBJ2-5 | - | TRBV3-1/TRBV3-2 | TGTGCCAGCAGCCGGGATCTAGCGGGGGGGTCAGAGACCCAGTACTTC | CASSRDLAGGSETQYF
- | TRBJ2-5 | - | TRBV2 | TGTGCCAGCGAGGTACAAGAGACCCAGTACTTC | CASEVQETQYF
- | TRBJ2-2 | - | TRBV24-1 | TGTGCCACCAGTGATCAGCCTGCAGGGATTGTCAGCACCGGGGAGCTGTTTTTT | CATSDQPAGIVSTGELFF
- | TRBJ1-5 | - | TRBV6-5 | TGTGCCAGCAGGGATCCTAGTCAGCCCCAGCATTTT | CASRDPSQPQHF
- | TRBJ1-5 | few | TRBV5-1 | TGCGCCAGCAGCTTAAACTACAATCAGCCCCAGCATTTT | CASSLNYNQPQHF
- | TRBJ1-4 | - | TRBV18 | TGTGCCAGCTCACCAACACAGGGTGAAAAACTGTTTTTT | CASSPTQGEKLFF
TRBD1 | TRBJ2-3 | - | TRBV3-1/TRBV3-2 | TGTGCCAGCAGCCAAAGCCGGGACAGTGCGCAGTATTTT | CASSQSRDSAQYF
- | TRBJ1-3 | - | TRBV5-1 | TGCGCCAGCAGCCCCGATGGGTACAGATCTGGAAACACCATATATTTT | CASSPDGYRSGNTIYF
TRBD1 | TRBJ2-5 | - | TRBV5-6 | TGTGCCAGCAGCTTGGTAGAGGCAGGGGGCTGGGAGACCCAGTACTTC | CASSLVEAGGWETQYF
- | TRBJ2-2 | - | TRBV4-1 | TGCGCCAGCAGCCAAGAGGGGGGGGCTCGAACGCGGACCGGGGAGCTGTTTTTT | CASSQEGGARTRTGELFF
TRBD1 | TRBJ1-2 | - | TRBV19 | TGTGCCAGTAGTATACGGAAGGGGGCCGTTCCTAACTATGGCTACACCTTC | CASSIRKGAVPNYGYTF
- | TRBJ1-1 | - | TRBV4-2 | TGTGCCAGCAGCCAAGTAAGACAGTTGAACACTGAAGCTTTCTTT | CASSQVRQLNTEAFF
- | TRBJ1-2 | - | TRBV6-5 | TGTGCCAGCGGCGACGGAGGCTATGGCTACACCTTC | CASGDGGYGYTF
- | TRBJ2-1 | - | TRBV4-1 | TGCGCCAGCAGCCAAGACTTCCCCCTTGGAGGAGAGCAGTTCTTC | CASSQDFPLGGEQFF
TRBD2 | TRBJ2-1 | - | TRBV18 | TGTGCCAGCTCACAAACACACCGACCCACTAGCGGGGGGGCGAGTGCCAGGGTGGGTGAGCAGTTCTTC | CASSQTHRPTSGGASARVGEQFF
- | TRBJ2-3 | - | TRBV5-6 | TGTGCCAGCAGCTCCCAGGGAAAAGATACGCAGTATTTT | CASSSQGKDTQYF
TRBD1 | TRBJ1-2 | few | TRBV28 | TGTGCCAGCAGTTTATCCACCGGGACAGGAGATTATGGCTACACCTTC | CASSLSTGTGDYGYTF
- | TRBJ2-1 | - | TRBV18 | TGTGCCAGCTCACCGCAGGGCTCCTCCTACAATGAGCAGTTCTTC | CASSPQGSSYNEQFF
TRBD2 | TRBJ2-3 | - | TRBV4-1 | TGCGCCAGCAGCCAAGATGGAAGCGGGGGGGCCGCAGATACGCAGTATTTT | CASSQDGSGGAADTQYF
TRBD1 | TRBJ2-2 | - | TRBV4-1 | TGCGCCAGCAGCCAGGGGACAGTAAACACCGGGGAGCTGTTTTTT | CASSQGTVNTGELFF
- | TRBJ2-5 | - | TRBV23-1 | TGCGCCAGCAGTCAATTCGGACAGAACCAAGAGACCCAGTACTTC | CASSQFGQNQETQYF
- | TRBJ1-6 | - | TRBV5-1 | TGCGCCAGCAGCTTGAGGACAGATCGGTCACCCCTCCACTTT | CASSLRTDRSPLHF
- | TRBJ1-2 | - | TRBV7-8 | TGTGCCAGCAGCCCGACACTCGAGTCCTATGGCTACACCTTC | CASSPTLESYGYTF
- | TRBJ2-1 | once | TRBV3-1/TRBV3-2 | TGTGCCAGCAGCCTGGGGTCTAGCAGCTACAATGAGCAGTTCTTC | CASSLGSSSYNEQFF
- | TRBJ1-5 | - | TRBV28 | TGTGCCAGCAGGGGAGATAGCAATCAGCCCCAGCATTTT | CASRGDSNQPQHF
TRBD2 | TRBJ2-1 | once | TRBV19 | TGTGCCAGTAGTATCGAAGCGGGGGGTTACAATGAGCAGTTCTTC | CASSIEAGGYNEQFF
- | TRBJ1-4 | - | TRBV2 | TGTGCCGGGCGGCGGGCAACTAATGAAAAACTGTTTTTT | CAGRRATNEKLFF
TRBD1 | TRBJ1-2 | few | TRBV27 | TGTGCCAGCAGCAGACAGGGGTTCGCTAACTATGGCTACACCTTC | CASSRQGFANYGYTF
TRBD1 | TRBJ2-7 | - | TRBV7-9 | TGTGCCAGCAGCTTCGGGACAGTTGGAAGCGAGCAGTACTTC | CASSFGTVGSEQYF
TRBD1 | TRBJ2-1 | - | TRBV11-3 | TGTGCCAGCAGCAAAGACGAGACAGGGACGGTCGGGTCCTACAATGAGCAGTTCTTC | CASSKDETGTVGSYNEQFF
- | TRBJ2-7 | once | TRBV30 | TGTGCCTGGGGATGGAGGAACGACGAGCAGTACTTC | CAWGWRNDEQYF
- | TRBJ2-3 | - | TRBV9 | TGTGCCAGCAGCGTAGAGGGGACTTCCACAGATACGCAGTATTTT | CASSVEGTSTDTQYF
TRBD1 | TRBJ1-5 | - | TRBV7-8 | TGTGCCAGCAGCTTAAAGGGGACAGGGTACGGTCAGCCCCAGCATTTT | CASSLKGTGYGQPQHF
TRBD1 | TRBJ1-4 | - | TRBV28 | TGTGCCAGCAGTTCTCCGGGACAGAATAATGAAAAACTGTTTTTT | CASSSPGQNNEKLFF
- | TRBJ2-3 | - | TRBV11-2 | TGTGCCAGCAGCTTAGTTCAGGGAAGGACAGATACGCAGTATTTT | CASSLVQGRTDTQYF
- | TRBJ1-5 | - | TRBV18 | TGTGCCAGCTCACTCACAACAGGGAACAATCAGCCCCAGCATTTT | CASSLTTGNNQPQHF
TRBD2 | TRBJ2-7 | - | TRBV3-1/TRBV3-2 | TGTGCCAGCAACCTGGGACTAGCGGGGGGGCCAGGGTACGAGCAGTACTTC | CASNLGLAGGPGYEQYF
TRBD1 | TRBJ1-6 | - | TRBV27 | TGTGCCAGCCGAAAGACAGGGTTGGGTGGTTCACCCCTCCACTTT | CASRKTGLGGSPLHF
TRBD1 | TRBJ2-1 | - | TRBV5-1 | TGCGCCAGCAGAGGTGGACAGGAACTATATTCATCCTACAATGAGCAGTTCTTC | CASRGGQELYSSYNEQFF